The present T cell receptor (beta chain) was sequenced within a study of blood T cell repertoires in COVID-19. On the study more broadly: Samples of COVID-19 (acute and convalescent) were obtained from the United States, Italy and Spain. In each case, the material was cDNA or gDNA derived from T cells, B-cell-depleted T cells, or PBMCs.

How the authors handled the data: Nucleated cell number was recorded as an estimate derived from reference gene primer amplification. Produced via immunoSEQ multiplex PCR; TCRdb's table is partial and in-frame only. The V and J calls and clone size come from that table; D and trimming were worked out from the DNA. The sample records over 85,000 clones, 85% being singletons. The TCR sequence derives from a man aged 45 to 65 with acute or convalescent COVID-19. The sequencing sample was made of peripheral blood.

The DNA of the CDR3 is TGTGCCAGCAGTCCCGCTCCCGGGACTAGCGGGAGCTCTCAGGTCGGGGAGCTGTTTTTT. This codes for CASSPAPGTSGSSQVGELFF. V gene TRBV28 combines with J gene TRBJ2-2; 14 positions match TRBD2. The CDR3 totals 20 residues. Per germline, CDR1 MDHEN and CDR2 SYDVKM. Trimming removed 5 bases from V and 7 bases from J; junction bases left unmatched: 18.